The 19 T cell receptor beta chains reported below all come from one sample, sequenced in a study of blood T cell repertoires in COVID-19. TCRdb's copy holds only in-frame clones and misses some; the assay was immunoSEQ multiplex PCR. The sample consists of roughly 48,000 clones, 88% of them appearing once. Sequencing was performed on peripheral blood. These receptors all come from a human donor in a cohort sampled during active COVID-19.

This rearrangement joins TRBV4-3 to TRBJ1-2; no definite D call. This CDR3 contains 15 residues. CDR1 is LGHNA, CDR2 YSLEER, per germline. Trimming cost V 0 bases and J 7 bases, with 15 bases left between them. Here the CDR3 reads CASSQEAVWYSGYTF. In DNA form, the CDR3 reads TGCGCCAGCAGCCAAGAGGCAGTATGGTATTCTGGCTACACCTTC.

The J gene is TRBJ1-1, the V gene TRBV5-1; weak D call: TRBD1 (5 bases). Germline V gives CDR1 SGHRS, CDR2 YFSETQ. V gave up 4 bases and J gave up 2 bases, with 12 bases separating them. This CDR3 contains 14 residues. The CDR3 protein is CASSPRGGNTEAFF. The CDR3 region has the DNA TGCGCCAGCAGCCCTAGGGGTGGTAACACTGAAGCTTTCTTT.

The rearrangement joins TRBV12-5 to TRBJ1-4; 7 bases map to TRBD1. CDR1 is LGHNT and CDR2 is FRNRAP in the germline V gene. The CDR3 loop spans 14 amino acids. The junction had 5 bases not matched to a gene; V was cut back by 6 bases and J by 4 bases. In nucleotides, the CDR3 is TGTGCTAGTGGCCAGGGGGGCAATAATGAAAAACTGTTTTTT. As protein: CASGQGGNNEKLFF.

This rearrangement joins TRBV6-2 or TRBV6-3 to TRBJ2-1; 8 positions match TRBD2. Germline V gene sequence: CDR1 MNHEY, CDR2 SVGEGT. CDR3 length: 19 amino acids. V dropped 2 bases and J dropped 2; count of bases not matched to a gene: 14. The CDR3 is CASSYPHSRASGPYNEQFF. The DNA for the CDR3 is TGTGCCAGCAGTTACCCGCATAGTAGGGCTAGCGGGCCCTACAATGAGCAGTTCTTC.

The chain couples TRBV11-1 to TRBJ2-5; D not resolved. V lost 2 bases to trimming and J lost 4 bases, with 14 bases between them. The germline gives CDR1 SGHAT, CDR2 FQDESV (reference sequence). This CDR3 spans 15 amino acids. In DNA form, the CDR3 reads TGTGCCAGCAGCTTAAGGTTCAGGCTCGGAGAGACCCAGTACTTC. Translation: CASSLRFRLGETQYF. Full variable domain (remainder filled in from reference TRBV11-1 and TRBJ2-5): EAEVAQSPRYKITEKSQAVAFWCDPISGHATLYWYRQILGQGPELLVQFQDESVVDDSQLPKDRFSAERLKGVDSTLKIQPAELGDSAMYLCASSLRFRLGETQYFGPGTRLLVL.

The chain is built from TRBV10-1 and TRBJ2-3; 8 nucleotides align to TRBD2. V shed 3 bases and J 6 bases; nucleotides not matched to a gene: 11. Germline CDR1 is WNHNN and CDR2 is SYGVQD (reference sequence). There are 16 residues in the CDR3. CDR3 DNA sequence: TGCGCCAGCAGTGATGGGAGCGGGGGCTCCACTGATACGCAGTATTTT. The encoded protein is CASSDGSGGSTDTQYF.

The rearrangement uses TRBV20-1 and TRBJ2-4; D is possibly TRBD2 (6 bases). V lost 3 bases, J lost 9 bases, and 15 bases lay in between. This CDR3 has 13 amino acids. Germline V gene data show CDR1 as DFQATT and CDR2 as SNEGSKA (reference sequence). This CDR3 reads CSASRTGVGIQYF. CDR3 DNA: TGCAGTGCTAGTAGGACGGGGGTGGGCATTCAGTACTTC.

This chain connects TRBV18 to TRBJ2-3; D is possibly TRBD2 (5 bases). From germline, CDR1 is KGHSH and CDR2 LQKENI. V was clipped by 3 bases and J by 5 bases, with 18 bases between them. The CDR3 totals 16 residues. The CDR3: CASSPRTGQSGDTQYF. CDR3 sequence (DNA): TGTGCCAGCTCACCCCGGACTGGGCAAAGCGGAGATACGCAGTATTTT.

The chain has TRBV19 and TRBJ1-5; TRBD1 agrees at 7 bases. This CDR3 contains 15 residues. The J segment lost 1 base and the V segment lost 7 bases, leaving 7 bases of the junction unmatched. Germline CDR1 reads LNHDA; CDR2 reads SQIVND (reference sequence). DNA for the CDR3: TGTGCCAGTAACTTGGACAGGAGGAGCAATCAGCCCCAGCATTTT. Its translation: CASNLDRRSNQPQHF.

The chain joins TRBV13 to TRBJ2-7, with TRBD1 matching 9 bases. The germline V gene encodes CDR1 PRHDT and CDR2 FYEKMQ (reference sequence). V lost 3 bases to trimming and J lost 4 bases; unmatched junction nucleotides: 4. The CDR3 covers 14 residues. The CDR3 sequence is CASSFGTGRYEQYF. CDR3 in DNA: TGTGCCAGCAGCTTTGGGACAGGGAGATACGAGCAGTACTTC.

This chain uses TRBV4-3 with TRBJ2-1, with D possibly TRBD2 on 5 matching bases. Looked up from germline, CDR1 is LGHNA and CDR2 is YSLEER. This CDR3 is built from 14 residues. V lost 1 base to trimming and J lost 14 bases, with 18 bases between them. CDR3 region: CASSQAGMGAEEFF. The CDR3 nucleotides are TGCGCCAGCAGCCAAGCGGGGATGGGAGCCGAGGAGTTCTTC.

Here the CDR3 reads CATSDSRISNEQFF. The CDR3 bases are TGTGCCACCAGTGATAGCAGGATTTCAAATGAGCAGTTCTTC. The chain links TRBV24-1 to TRBJ2-1; no definite D call. Germline V gives CDR1 KGHDR, CDR2 SFDVKD. The V gene lost 3 bases and the J gene lost 7 bases, with 12 bases spanning the gap. CDR3 size: 14 residues.

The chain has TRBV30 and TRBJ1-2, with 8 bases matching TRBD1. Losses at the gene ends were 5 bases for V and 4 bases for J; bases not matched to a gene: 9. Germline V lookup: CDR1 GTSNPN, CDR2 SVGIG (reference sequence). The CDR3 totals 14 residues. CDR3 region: CAWGQGIGPYGYTF. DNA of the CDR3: TGTGCCTGGGGACAGGGAATTGGTCCCTATGGCTACACCTTC.

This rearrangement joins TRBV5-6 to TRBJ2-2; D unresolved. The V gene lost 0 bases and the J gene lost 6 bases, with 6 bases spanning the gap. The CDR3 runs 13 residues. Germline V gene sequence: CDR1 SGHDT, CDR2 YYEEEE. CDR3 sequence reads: CASSLGSAGELFF. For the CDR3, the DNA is TGTGCCAGCAGCTTGGGTTCGGCCGGGGAGCTGTTTTTT.

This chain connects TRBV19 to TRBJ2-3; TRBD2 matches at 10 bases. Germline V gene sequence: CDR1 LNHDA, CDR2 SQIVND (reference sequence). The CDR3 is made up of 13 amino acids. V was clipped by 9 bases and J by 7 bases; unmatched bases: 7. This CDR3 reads CASRTSGLNTQYF. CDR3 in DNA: TGTGCCAGCCGGACTAGCGGATTGAATACGCAGTATTTT.

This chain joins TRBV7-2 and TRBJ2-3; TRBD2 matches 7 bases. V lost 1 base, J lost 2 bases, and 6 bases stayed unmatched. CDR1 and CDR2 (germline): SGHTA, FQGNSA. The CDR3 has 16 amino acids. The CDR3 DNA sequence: TGTGCCAGCAGCTTAGTTAGCGGGTCTGACACAGATACGCAGTATTTT. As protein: CASSLVSGSDTDTQYF.

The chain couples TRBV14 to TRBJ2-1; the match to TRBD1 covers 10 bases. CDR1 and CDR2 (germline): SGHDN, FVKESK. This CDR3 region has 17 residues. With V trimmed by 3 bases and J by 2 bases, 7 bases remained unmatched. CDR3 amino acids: CASSHYTGTGAYNEQFF. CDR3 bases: TGTGCCAGCAGCCATTATACCGGGACAGGGGCCTACAATGAGCAGTTCTTC. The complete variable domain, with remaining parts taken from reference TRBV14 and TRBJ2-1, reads EAGVTQFPSHSVIEKGQTVTLRCDPISGHDNLYWYRRVMGKEIKFLLHFVKESKQDESGMPNNRFLAERTGGTYSTLKVQPAELEDSGVYFCASSHYTGTGAYNEQFFGPGTRLTVL.

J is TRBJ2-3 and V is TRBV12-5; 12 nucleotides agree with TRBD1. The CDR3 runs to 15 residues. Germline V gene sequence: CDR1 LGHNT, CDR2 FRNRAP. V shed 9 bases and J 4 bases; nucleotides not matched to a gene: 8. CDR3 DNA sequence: TGTGCTAGCAGACGCGGGACAGGGGGCGCAGATACGCAGTATTTT. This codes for CASRRGTGGADTQYF.

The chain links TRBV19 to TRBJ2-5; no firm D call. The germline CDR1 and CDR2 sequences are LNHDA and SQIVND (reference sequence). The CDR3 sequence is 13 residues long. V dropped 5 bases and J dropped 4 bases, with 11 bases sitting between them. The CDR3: CASSGSGIETQYF. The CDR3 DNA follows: TGTGCCAGTAGTGGGTCAGGAATAGAGACCCAGTACTTC.